The 15 T cell receptor beta chains reported below all come from one sample, sequenced in a study of blood T cell repertoires in COVID-19. Some clones are missing from TCRdb's copy, which holds only in-frame ones; the method was immunoSEQ multiplex PCR. The data show more than 15,000 clones, 93% seen once. Sequencing was done on a sample of peripheral blood. All receptors come from a human donor in a cohort sampled during active COVID-19.

The chain uses TRBV5-1 and TRBJ2-3; D not resolved. The CDR3 runs 16 residues. Trimming took 4 bases from V and 6 from J, leaving 21 bases between them. The germline V gene has CDR1 SGHRS and CDR2 YFSETQ. The CDR3 protein is CASSLGSNSRMDTQYF. CDR3 nucleotide sequence: TGCGCCAGCAGCCTGGGGTCGAATAGCCGGATGGATACGCAGTATTTT.

The genes are TRBV6-5 and TRBJ2-5; the D gene is possibly TRBD1 (5 bases). V was cut by 0 bases and J by 1 base, with 12 bases left in between. Germline lookup yields CDR1 MNHEY and CDR2 SVGAGI. The CDR3 has 16 residues. CDR3 amino acids: CASSYSGPRAQETQYF. The CDR3, as DNA: TGTGCCAGCAGTTACTCGGGGCCCCGGGCCCAAGAGACCCAGTACTTC.

The chain links TRBV6-2 or TRBV6-3 to TRBJ2-7; 10 bases are a match to TRBD1. This CDR3 is built from 15 residues. Trimming at V came to 5 bases and at J to 3 bases, leaving 7 bases not matched to a gene. Per germline, CDR1 MNHEY and CDR2 SVGEGT. The chain's CDR3 is CASSRMTGGYYEQYF. CDR3 DNA sequence: TGTGCCAGCAGTAGGATGACAGGGGGCTACTACGAGCAGTACTTC.

V is TRBV11-2 and J is TRBJ1-2; 9 bases are a match to TRBD1. This CDR3 comprises 16 residues. J lost 8 bases, V lost 0 bases, and 10 bases had no gene match. Germline values: CDR1 SGHAT, CDR2 FQNNGV. Here the CDR3 DNA reads TGTGCCAGCAGCTTAGATTTGGATACAGGGGGCTGGGGCTACACCTTC. Residues: CASSLDLDTGGWGYTF.

V is TRBV7-2 and J is TRBJ1-1, with D hard to call. This CDR3 has 13 amino acids. Germline loops: CDR1 SGHTA, CDR2 FQGNSA. Trimming stripped 1 base from V and 1 base from J, with 4 bases between. The CDR3 bases are TGTGCCAGCAGCTTAGGCGCGAACACTGAAGCTTTCTTT. It yields the protein CASSLGANTEAFF.

The chain carries TRBV7-9 and TRBJ1-2; D remains ambiguous. The V and J ends lost 3 bases and 0 bases respectively, with 11 bases between them. The germline V gene has CDR1 SEHNR and CDR2 FQNEAQ (reference sequence). There are 15 residues in the CDR3. The CDR3 DNA sequence: TGTGCCAGCAGCTTTGCAGGTCAAGCTAACTATGGCTACACCTTC. It encodes CASSFAGQANYGYTF.

The chain combines TRBV11-2 with TRBJ2-7; TRBD1 aligns across 12 bases. The length of the CDR3 is 17 residues. V shed 3 bases and J 1 base; nucleotides not matched to a gene: 7. In germline, CDR1 is SGHAT, CDR2 FQNNGV. The CDR3 coding sequence is TGTGCCAGCAGCTTGGGGACAGGGGGCGCAAATTCCTACGAGCAGTACTTC. Its protein is CASSLGTGGANSYEQYF.

The gene calls are TRBV9 and TRBJ2-2; D perhaps matches TRBD1 (6 bases). V was trimmed by 0 bases and J by 7 bases, leaving 13 bases between them. Germline-derived CDR1 and CDR2 are SGDLS and YYNGEE. This CDR3 comprises 15 residues. CDR3 region: CASSVDRAFGGELFF. CDR3 coding DNA: TGTGCCAGCAGCGTAGACAGGGCCTTCGGCGGGGAGCTGTTTTTT. Looking up the rest from reference TRBV9 and TRBJ2-2 gives the full variable domain: DSGVTQTPKHLITATGQRVTLRCSPRSGDLSVYWYQQSLDQGLQFLIQYYNGEERAKGNILERFSAQQFPDLHSELNLSSLELGDSALYFCASSVDRAFGGELFFGEGSRLTVL.

The chain links TRBV27 to TRBJ2-7; 10 positions agree with TRBD1. The CDR3 has 15 residues. The V gene end was trimmed by 2 bases and the J gene end by 3 bases; junction bases not matched to a gene: 4. Looked up from germline, CDR1 is MNHEY and CDR2 is SMNVEV (reference sequence). CDR3 sequence reads: CASSLGTGVIYEQYF. CDR3 bases: TGTGCCAGCAGTTTAGGGACAGGGGTAATCTACGAGCAGTACTTC.

Only one count was recorded for this clone. J is TRBJ1-1 and V is TRBV6-6; tentatively, D is TRBD1 (5 bases). CDR1 and CDR2 (germline): MNHNY, SVGAGI (reference sequence). The V end was cut by 7 bases, the J end by 10 bases, with 16 bases between. There are 12 residues in the CDR3. CDR3 sequence (DNA): TGTGCCAGCACTCCCGGGGGTGAACGAGCTTTCTTT. Translation: CASTPGGERAFF.

The gene calls are TRBV11-2 and TRBJ2-1; 8 nucleotides align to TRBD2. The ends lost 6 bases at V and 8 bases at J; junction bases unmatched: 21. This CDR3 is 18 amino acids long. Germline V lookup: CDR1 SGHAT, CDR2 FQNNGV. The CDR3 reads CASRPIRTGTSSFHEQFF. The DNA of the CDR3 is TGTGCCAGCAGGCCCATCCGCACCGGGACTAGTTCTTTCCATGAGCAGTTCTTC.

CDR3: CASSGGQGTNQPQHF. The CDR3 nucleotides are TGTGCCAGCAGTGGGGGACAGGGGACAAATCAGCCCCAGCATTTT. The gene calls are TRBV2 and TRBJ1-5; 10 positions agree with TRBD1. Germline V gene sequence: CDR1 SNHLY, CDR2 FYNNEI. This CDR3 contains 15 residues. After removal of 4 bases from V and 4 bases from J, the junction contained 4 bases not matched to a gene.

The genes are TRBV18 and TRBJ1-5; no reliable D call. Germline V gene sequence: CDR1 KGHSH, CDR2 LQKENI. V lost 6 bases, J lost 6 bases, and 12 bases lay in between. The CDR3 runs to 13 residues. CDR3 in amino acids: CASSTMGGQPQHF. The CDR3 DNA follows: TGTGCCAGCTCTACAATGGGAGGTCAGCCCCAGCATTTT.

The chain carries TRBV19 and TRBJ1-2; D might be TRBD1 (5 bases). Germline V gives CDR1 LNHDA, CDR2 SQIVND (reference sequence). Trimming took 9 bases from V and 6 from J, leaving 20 bases between them. CDR3 size: 14 residues. The CDR3 DNA reads as TGTGCCAGCCGCCCCCTGGGGGGGAGGGATGGCTACACCTTC. Translating gives CASRPLGGRDGYTF.

The genes are TRBV11-2 and TRBJ2-1, with 8 bases that match TRBD2. The length of the CDR3 is 15 residues. From germline, CDR1 is SGHAT and CDR2 FQNNGV. Germline trimming cut 5 bases from V and 3 bases from J; bases unmatched to any gene: 6. The CDR3: CASSPRRGDYNEQFF. The CDR3 coding sequence is TGTGCCAGCAGCCCACGGCGGGGGGACTACAATGAGCAGTTCTTC.